The source of this T cell receptor beta chain is a study of PD-1 blockade in mismatch repair-deficient tumors. Study as a whole: Patients had approximately 13 mismatch repair-deficient cancer types, all previously treated and progressing. General study results and limits: Tumor-resident clones, often undetectable pretreatment in blood, expanded then contracted after pembrolizumab.

The CDR3 sequence is 13 residues long. The germline V and J ends were trimmed by 6 bases and 5 bases, with 12 bases remaining between them. Germline CDR1 SGHRS, CDR2 YFSETQ. Mismatch repair deficiency was confirmed in all patients, by PCR or immunohistochemistry. TCR sequencing covered a few patients who responded to pembrolizumab. A remark on this clone: Antigen: not known.

Clones were sequenced by immunoSEQ multiplex PCR, and TCRdb holds only the in-frame ones, with some missing. The table lists roughly 130,000 clones, approximately 91% of them singletons. The chain carries TRBV5-1 and TRBJ2-1; D is possibly TRBD1 (6 bases). This TCR derives from an adult with mismatch repair-deficient cancer. Sequencing used peripheral blood, obtained approximately 71 weeks after starting pembrolizumab. CDR3 in amino acids: CASNRQGNNEQFF. DNA for the CDR3: TGCGCCAGCAACCGTCAGGGGAACAATGAGCAGTTCTTC.